The 9 T cell receptor beta chains presented below share a single source sample, sequenced in a study of blood T cell repertoires in COVID-19. Profiled with immunoSEQ multiplex PCR; TCRdb holds only in-frame clones, not every one. Among fewer than 250,000 clones listed, 65% to 85% were seen once. Sequenced sample: PBMCs or T cells enriched from blood (not recorded which). These receptors all come from a woman aged 25 to 45 who had recovered from COVID-19.

This clone showed up just a few times. The V gene is TRBV19, the J gene TRBJ1-2; 7 bases agree with TRBD1. V shed 8 bases and J 2 bases; nucleotides not matched to a gene: 8. In germline, CDR1 is LNHDA, CDR2 SQIVND (reference sequence). The CDR3 runs to 14 residues. The CDR3: CASGSGQYNYGYTF. The CDR3 bases are TGTGCCAGTGGGTCGGGACAGTACAACTATGGCTACACCTTC.

This rearrangement joins TRBV24-1 to TRBJ1-2; D remains unclear. V lost 0 bases and J 5 bases, leaving 3 bases between the germline ends. From germline, CDR1 is KGHDR and CDR2 SFDVKD. The CDR3 covers 12 residues. CDR3 region: CATSDLQYGYTF. The CDR3 region has the DNA TGTGCCACCAGTGATTTGCAGTATGGCTACACCTTC.

The chain employs TRBV9 and TRBJ2-5; D gene uncertain. The CDR3 spans 13 residues. Per the germline V gene, CDR1 is SGDLS and CDR2 is YYNGEE. The V end lost 0 bases, the J end lost 2 bases, and 5 bases lay between the germline ends. The chain's CDR3 is CASSVVEQETQYF. CDR3 in DNA: TGTGCCAGCAGCGTAGTAGAACAAGAGACCCAGTACTTC.

This chain joins TRBV5-4 and TRBJ2-7; 7 nucleotides match TRBD1. Trimming took 3 bases from V and 3 from J; bases not matched to a gene: 3. Germline CDR1 reads SGHNT; CDR2 reads YYREEE (reference sequence). CDR3 length equals 13 residues. As DNA, the CDR3 is TGTGCCAGCAGCTCGGGACAGAACTACGAGCAGTACTTC. Its translation: CASSSGQNYEQYF.

J is TRBJ1-3 and V is TRBV5-5, with no clear D. Germline V gene data show CDR1 as SGHKS and CDR2 as YYEKEE (reference sequence). This CDR3 comprises 16 residues. Trimming shortened V by 4 bases and J by 0 bases, and 14 bases separated the two germline ends. The CDR3 sequence: CASSGGLGASGNTIYF. Written as DNA, the CDR3 is TGTGCCAGCAGCGGAGGATTGGGAGCCTCTGGAAACACCATATATTTT.

V gene TRBV5-6 combines with J gene TRBJ2-3; 7 bases are shared with TRBD2. V gave up 5 bases and J gave up 2 bases; unmatched junction bases: 2. CDR1 and CDR2 from the germline V gene are SGHDT and YYEEEE. CDR3 length: 13 residues. The CDR3 DNA sequence: TGTGCCAGCAGGGGAGGGATCACAGATACGCAGTATTTT. Translated, it gives CASRGGITDTQYF.

The rearrangement uses TRBV24-1 and TRBJ2-5; 7 bases are shared with TRBD1. CDR1 KGHDR and CDR2 SFDVKD come from the germline V gene. CDR3 length: 18 residues. Trimming at V came to 10 bases and at J to 1 base, leaving 20 bases not matched to a gene. CDR3 in amino acids: CATSPGQAFWGSQETQYF. The CDR3 nucleotides are TGTGCCACATCCCCTGGACAGGCCTTCTGGGGCTCCCAAGAGACCCAGTACTTC.

The chain couples TRBV28 to TRBJ2-3; D ambiguous. CDR3 size: 15 residues. Looked up from germline, CDR1 is MDHEN and CDR2 is SYDVKM. Deletions cut 1 base from V and 2 bases from J, with 10 bases between. Here the CDR3 reads CASSLYTAVTDTQYF. The CDR3, as DNA: TGTGCCAGCAGTTTATATACAGCAGTCACAGATACGCAGTATTTT. Full variable domain (missing parts from reference TRBV28 and TRBJ2-3): DVKVTQSSRYLVKRTGEKVFLECVQDMDHENMFWYRQDPGLGLRLIYFSYDVKMKEKGDIPEGYSVSREKKERFSLILESASTNQTSMYLCASSLYTAVTDTQYFGPGTRLTVL.

In its sample, this clone was seen a few times. The V and J genes are TRBV27 and TRBJ1-6; D is ambiguous. This CDR3 comprises 16 residues. The V gene's germline CDR1 is MNHEY and CDR2 SMNVEV (reference sequence). Trimming removed 8 bases from V and 7 bases from J, with 21 bases in between. The CDR3 reads CASASALDVGNSPLHF. DNA for the CDR3: TGTGCCAGCGCTAGCGCCCTGGATGTAGGCAATTCACCCCTCCACTTT.